The clone carrying this T cell receptor beta chain was observed a single time. The sample comes from a study of blood T cell repertoires in COVID-19. Study details: Nucleic acid was either cDNA or gDNA, and it came from T cells, B-cell-depleted T cells, or PBMCs.

Across over 20 US areas, participants ranged in age from about 18 to 90 years. Germline CDR1 SGHNT, CDR2 YYREEE (reference sequence). With 1 base removed from V and 7 bases from J, the gap between germline ends came to 11 bases. There are 13 residues in the CDR3. The method was immunoSEQ multiplex PCR; TCRdb's version includes in-frame clones alone and lacks a portion of them. The table has over 200,000 clones, 81% seen once. Sequenced input: PBMCs or T cells enriched from blood (not recorded which). The TCR sequence derives from a woman between 50 and 59 years old with acute COVID-19. This chain uses TRBV5-4 with TRBJ1-2; D remains unclear. The CDR3: CASSLSRGIGYTF. CDR3 DNA: TGTGCCAGCAGCTTGAGTCGGGGAATTGGCTACACCTTC.